The rows below give T cell receptor beta chains drawn from one sample of a study of Ad26.COV2.S vaccination and SARS-CoV-2 variants. Assay used: immunoSEQ multiplex PCR; TCRdb lists only in-frame clones, some missing. The profile shows about 350,000 clones, less than 90% of them singletons. The sample here was peripheral blood, taken in a trial of Ad26.COV2.S vaccine versus placebo. These receptors all stem from a person aged 18-65 years who received the Ad26.COV2.S COVID-19 vaccine or a placebo. The CDR3 runs from the conserved cysteine through the conserved F or W. The size of a clone is reported for some rows only, either as once, few or many, or as a class for expanded clones.

>TRBJ1-1|.|TRBV27
CASKIPGGGSGTEAFF
>TRBJ1-3|.|TRBV10-3
CAIVSGNTIYF
>TRBJ1-4|.|TRBV27
CASRLLPYSSNEKLFF
>TRBJ2-7|.|TRBV7-2
CASSLTGQGSYEQYF
>TRBJ2-1|.|TRBV15
CATSLRGGNEQFF
>TRBJ2-3|.|TRBV2
CASNLAGPTDTQYF
>TRBJ2-3|.|TRBV18
CASSLAGSDTQYF
>TRBJ2-7|.|TRBV4-1
CASSLTGAAEQYF
>TRBJ2-7|.|TRBV12-3/TRBV12-4
CASSWTADYEQYF
>TRBJ1-5|many|TRBV7-3
CASAAGANQPQHF
>TRBJ2-3|.|TRBV11-3
CASSFGSGGADTQYF
>TRBJ2-7|.|TRBV29-1
CSVITGTGGHEQYF
>TRBJ2-7|.|TRBV6-5
CASSYSFGGAAYEQYF
>TRBJ2-7|.|TRBV5-8
CASSLIGGMTREQYF
>TRBJ2-2|.|TRBV5-6
CASSLVATGELFF
>TRBJ1-5|.|TRBV10-3
CAAGTGNNQPQHF
>TRBJ1-5|few|TRBV7-2
CASSLPGQGSQPQHF
>TRBJ2-7|.|TRBV27
CASSASHGLAGHEQYF
>TRBJ1-3|.|TRBV28
CASSSDRAGNTIYF
>TRBJ2-6|.|TRBV5-4
CASSSRGRISGANVLTF
>TRBJ2-5|.|TRBV13
CASSFGTGRQETQYF
>TRBJ2-5|.|TRBV9
CASSIGTSGSQETQYF
>TRBJ2-1|once|TRBV14
CASSQWAGTSVHEQFF
>TRBJ2-1|.|TRBV9
CASSDGDPDSNEQFF
>TRBJ2-5|.|TRBV6-6
CASSYVETQYF
>TRBJ2-2|.|TRBV27
CASTPTETGFTGELFF
>TRBJ2-1|.|TRBV24-1
CATSDPDGYNEQFF
>TRBJ2-2|.|TRBV6-5
CASKGLAPTGELFF
>TRBJ1-2|.|TRBV7-9
CASSLGRGANYGYTF
>TRBJ2-2|.|TRBV10-3
CAISSGGRNTGELFF
>TRBJ2-7|.|TRBV6-1
CASSEGPGAPYEQYF
>TRBJ2-1|.|TRBV27
CASENTGGSSNEQFF
>TRBJ2-3|.|TRBV5-4
CASSLKVAGGLTDTQYF
>TRBJ2-2|.|TRBV24-1
CATGRQDINTGELFF
>TRBJ2-1|.|TRBV12-5
CASGLPSGNEQFF